This TCR beta chain was identified in a study of control samples from healthy donors and cancer patients. There are 24 residues in the CDR3. The assay was immunoSEQ multiplex PCR, and TCRdb's table has in-frame clones only and misses some. The table shows about 80,000 clones, with 70% to 90% occurring only once. The sequence was collected from a woman in her 50s in good health. Source material: blood. This rearrangement joins TRBV12-2 to TRBJ2-6; the D call of TRBD2 is as the table states it, not checked on the DNA. TRBV12-2 is given as a pseudogene. CDR3 loop: CASRSPREVRDSCSRLPGANVLTF. The CDR3 DNA sequence: TGTGCAAGTCGCTCACCCCGGGAGGTCCGGGACTCCTGCTCAAGACTGCCTGGGGCCAACGTCCTGACTTTC.